These 19 T cell receptor beta chains share one sample of origin, sequenced in a study of T cell changes during pregnancy in multiple sclerosis (dated by TCRdb to between 2019 and 2020). Preparation of the library involved the immunoSEQ multiplex PCR assay. The clones in this table, taken by TCRdb from immuneACCESS, are in-frame only. Not every clone is retained; where verified, under half of the shortfall comes from an unresolved V gene, and the cause of the rest is unknown. A total of 25,000 to 35,000 clones appear in this sample, 90% of them only once. The ten largest clonotypes hold roughly 0.4% of the sample. Sequences were derived from CD4+ T cells from peripheral blood mononuclear cells, sampled in the second trimester of pregnancy. These receptors were taken from a female donor in good health, enrolled as a control in a pregnancy study.

The rearrangement joins TRBV30 to TRBJ2-6, with a tentative D call TRBD1 (6 bases). The V gene's germline CDR1 is GTSNPN and CDR2 SVGIG (reference sequence). Trimming took off 6 bases at V and 0 bases at J, with 12 bases between the two ends. CDR3 length: 15 residues. The CDR3 loop reads CACTRGGSGANVLTF. As DNA, the CDR3 is TGTGCCTGCACCAGAGGGGGCTCTGGGGCCAACGTCCTGACTTTC. The entire variable domain, with the rest obtained from reference TRBV30 and TRBJ2-6, is as follows: SQTIHQWPATLVQPVGSPLSLECTVEGTSNPNLYWYRQAAGRGLQLLFYSVGIGQISSEVPQNLSASRPQDRQFILSSKKLLLSDSGFYLCACTRGGSGANVLTFGAGSRLTVL.

The chain links TRBV19 to TRBJ2-5; 9 bases line up with TRBD1. This CDR3 region has 15 residues. Germline CDR1 reads LNHDA; CDR2 reads SQIVND (reference sequence). The J segment lost 3 bases and the V segment lost 6 bases, leaving 8 bases of the junction unmatched. DNA for the CDR3: TGTGCCAGTAGCCTACAGGGGGCGGGCAAAGAGACCCAGTACTTC. Amino acids: CASSLQGAGKETQYF.

The J gene is TRBJ2-4, the V gene TRBV5-1; D is undetermined. V lost 0 bases, J lost 1 base, and 11 bases lay in between. The germline V gene encodes CDR1 SGHRS and CDR2 YFSETQ. The CDR3 has 16 amino acids. In nucleotides, the CDR3 is TGCGCCAGCAGCTTGGAGGCTCGGCGGGCCAAAAACATTCAGTACTTC. Amino acid sequence: CASSLEARRAKNIQYF.

The chain employs TRBV7-2 and TRBJ2-5, with D possibly TRBD2 on 7 matching bases. This CDR3 contains 14 residues. V lost 2 bases and J 5 bases, leaving 12 bases between the germline ends. CDR1 and CDR2 (germline): SGHTA, FQGNSA. The CDR3, as DNA: TGTGCCAGCAGCTTAAGGGGGGGCGAGGAGACCCAGTACTTC. Amino acids: CASSLRGGEETQYF. Filled out from reference TRBV7-2 and TRBJ2-5, the complete variable domain reads GAGVSQSPSNKVTEKGKDVELRCDPISGHTALYWYRQSLGQGLEFLIYFQGNSAPDKSGLPSDRFSAERTGGSVSTLTIQRTQQEDSAVYLCASSLRGGEETQYFGPGTRLLVL.

This chain links TRBV2 with TRBJ2-3; 9 bases are a match to TRBD2. CDR3 length equals 17 residues. The germline gives CDR1 SNHLY, CDR2 FYNNEI. With V trimmed by 5 bases and J by 0 bases, 9 bases remained unmatched. CDR3 residues: CASSFQLAGSSTDTQYF. CDR3 sequence (DNA): TGTGCCAGCAGTTTCCAGCTAGCGGGGAGTAGCACAGATACGCAGTATTTT.

The rearrangement links TRBV11-2 to TRBJ1-1; the D gene is possibly TRBD1 (6 bases). The CDR3 totals 14 residues. Germline loops: CDR1 SGHAT, CDR2 FQNNGV. Deletions cut 10 bases from V and 4 bases from J, with 19 bases between. The CDR3 sequence is CATTLTGSGTEAFF. The CDR3 DNA follows: TGTGCCACCACCCTGACAGGTTCGGGCACTGAAGCTTTCTTT.

The chain links TRBV15 to TRBJ1-1, with D tentatively TRBD1 (6 bases). Germline V gene data show CDR1 as LNHNV and CDR2 as YYDKDF (reference sequence). The V end was cut by 5 bases, the J end by 1 base, with 17 bases between. The CDR3 has 16 residues. Here the CDR3 DNA reads TGTGCCACCAGCTTTTTGGCAGGGGTGGGGAACACTGAAGCTTTCTTT. Translating it yields CATSFLAGVGNTEAFF.

The chain couples TRBV2 to TRBJ1-5; D is perhaps TRBD1 (5 bases). Between the trimmed V and J ends, which lost 5 bases and 9 bases, there was a span of 23 bases. This CDR3 contains 16 residues. Germline CDR1 reads SNHLY; CDR2 reads FYNNEI. The DNA of the CDR3 is TGTGCCAGCAGTCCAGAGAACCGGGCCGGCGGGGGGCCCCAGCATTTT. Protein product: CASSPENRAGGGPQHF.

The genes are TRBV9 and TRBJ2-5; the match to TRBD2 covers 16 bases. V shed 4 bases, J shed 4 bases, and the junction held 7 bases outside the gene matches. From germline, CDR1 is SGDLS and CDR2 YYNGEE. This CDR3 comprises 17 residues. CDR3 sequence (DNA): TGTGCCAGCAGCCCCGGGACTAGCGGGAGGGCCCGAGAGACCCAGTACTTC. This codes for CASSPGTSGRARETQYF.

The chain is built from TRBV5-1 and TRBJ2-3, with 7 nucleotides matching TRBD2. Germline V gives CDR1 SGHRS, CDR2 YFSETQ. The CDR3 covers 16 residues. The junction had 11 bases not matched to a gene; V was cut back by 1 base and J by 6 bases. The CDR3, as DNA: TGCGCCAGCAGCTTGAACGCGGGAGCCCTCCTGGATACGCAGTATTTT. Amino acid sequence: CASSLNAGALLDTQYF.

This chain connects TRBV4-2 to TRBJ2-1, with TRBD2 matching 11 bases. J lost 7 bases, V lost 4 bases, and 9 bases had no gene match. The CDR3 loop spans 16 amino acids. CDR1 LGHNA and CDR2 YNFKEQ come from the germline V gene. In DNA, the CDR3 is TGTGCCAGCAGCCCCCTTACTAGCGGGAGTAGGAATGAGCAGTTCTTC. It encodes CASSPLTSGSRNEQFF.

The rearrangement uses TRBV5-1 and TRBJ2-5; D unclear. Trimming took 6 bases from V and 2 from J, leaving 5 bases between them. The CDR3 is made up of 11 amino acids. The germline V gene has CDR1 SGHRS and CDR2 YFSETQ. In nucleotides, the CDR3 is TGCGCCAGCACCCTTCAAGAGACCCAGTACTTC. As protein: CASTLQETQYF.

The chain recombines TRBV19 with TRBJ1-3; no reliable D call. V lost 3 bases, J lost 2 bases, and 11 bases lay in between. The CDR3 has 15 residues. Germline V gene lookup returns CDR1 LNHDA and CDR2 SQIVND (reference sequence). The CDR3 DNA reads TGTGCCAGTAGTATCACGGTGGCGGCTGGAAACACCATATATTTT. This translates into CASSITVAAGNTIYF.

The rearrangement uses TRBV29-1 and TRBJ1-1; TRBD1 agrees at 8 bases. The germline V gene has CDR1 SQVTM and CDR2 ANQGSEA. J was trimmed by 10 bases and V by 7 bases; bases with no gene match: 8. The CDR3 spans 11 residues. Written as DNA, the CDR3 is TGCAGCGGGACCGGACAGGGCCCAGCTTTCTTT. Translation gives CSGTGQGPAFF.

The genes are TRBV27 and TRBJ1-1, with TRBD1 identical over 9 bases. The CDR3 runs 15 residues. The germline V gene encodes CDR1 MNHEY and CDR2 SMNVEV (reference sequence). J gave up 1 base and V 1 base, and 1 base lay outside the gene matches. The CDR3 region has the DNA TGTGCCAGCAGTTTATGGGGACAGGGGAACACTGAAGCTTTCTTT. It encodes CASSLWGQGNTEAFF.

V usage is TRBV6-5 and J usage is TRBJ1-1; D call uncertain. CDR1 and CDR2 (germline): MNHEY, SVGAGI. CDR3 size: 11 residues. Trimming stripped 8 bases from V and 1 base from J, with 5 bases between. For the CDR3, the DNA is TGTGCCAGCGAGGGGAACACTGAAGCTTTCTTT. Its protein is CASEGNTEAFF.

This clone is a singleton in its sample. V usage is TRBV30 and J usage is TRBJ1-4, with TRBD1 matching over 8 bases. This CDR3 region has 16 residues. The junction had 10 bases not matched to a gene; V was cut back by 0 bases and J by 7 bases. Per germline, CDR1 GTSNPN and CDR2 SVGIG (reference sequence). The DNA for the CDR3 is TGTGCCTGGAGTGTAGGAGTCAGGGGGCTTATTGAAAAACTGTTTTTT. Translated: CAWSVGVRGLIEKLFF.

V gene TRBV7-2 combines with J gene TRBJ2-7; 10 bases agree with TRBD1. CDR1 is SGHTA, CDR2 FQGNSA, per germline. V was pared by 4 bases and J by 0 bases, with 9 bases of the junction left unmatched. This CDR3 has 17 amino acids. The CDR3 loop reads CASSSSTGTGASYEQYF. CDR3 bases: TGTGCCAGCAGCTCCTCAACCGGGACAGGGGCCTCCTACGAGCAGTACTTC. Full variable domain (rest looked up from reference TRBV7-2 and TRBJ2-7): GAGVSQSPSNKVTEKGKDVELRCDPISGHTALYWYRQSLGQGLEFLIYFQGNSAPDKSGLPSDRFSAERTGGSVSTLTIQRTQQEDSAVYLCASSSSTGTGASYEQYFGPGTRLTVT.

The genes are TRBV5-1 and TRBJ1-6; possibly TRBD1 for D (5 bases). Germline V gene lookup returns CDR1 SGHRS and CDR2 YFSETQ. V lost 0 bases to trimming and J lost 6 bases, with 10 bases between them. The CDR3 length is 15 residues. The CDR3 region is CASSLGGEGNSPLHF. CDR3 DNA sequence: TGCGCCAGCAGCTTGGGGGGGGAAGGTAATTCACCCCTCCACTTT.